Each of the 30 T cell receptor beta chains below was sequenced from the same sample in a study of T cell repertoires in cytomegalovirus infection. TCRdb reprocessed the reads via MiXCR and lists one record per CDR3 protein. This table holds about 530,000 distinct CDR3 sequences, 26% found once. Sample: PBMCs. These receptors were collected from a human donor in good health (CMV status not recorded). Some clones in this sample may be carry-over from other donors' samples.

The table lists this clonotype with a few counts. The V and J genes are TRBV4-3 and TRBJ2-5; 7 nucleotides agree with TRBD2. The V gene end was trimmed by 4 bases and the J gene end by 0 bases; junction bases not matched to a gene: 14. The CDR3 length is 18 residues. Germline assignment: CDR1 LGHNA and CDR2 YSLEER. CDR3 DNA: TGCGCCAGCAGCCCTAGTCAAGGCGGGACTATTGACCAAGAGACCCAGTACTTC. Translating it yields CASSPSQGGTIDQETQYF.

The rearrangement links TRBV10-3 to TRBJ2-7; 8 positions agree with TRBD2. Germline assignment: CDR1 ENHRY and CDR2 SYGVKD. The CDR3 length is 15 residues. Trimming took 8 bases from V and 0 from J; bases not matched to a gene: 9. In nucleotides, the CDR3 is TGTGCCATCCGGGGGGGGCGGGACGGCTCCTACGAGCAGTACTTC. Encoded protein: CAIRGGRDGSYEQYF.

The J gene is TRBJ1-1, the V gene TRBV12-5, with D hard to call. Germline CDR1 LGHNT, CDR2 FRNRAP. The CDR3 has 12 amino acids. V gave up 3 bases and J gave up 5 bases, with 7 bases separating them. Written as DNA, the CDR3 is TGTGCTAGTGGTTTAGGAGGGACTGAAGCTTTCTTT. Residues: CASGLGGTEAFF. The full variable domain, completed using reference TRBV12-5 and TRBJ1-1, is DARVTQTPRHKVTEMGQEVTMRCQPILGHNTVFWYRQTMMQGLELLAYFRNRAPLDDSGMPKDRFSAEMPDATLATLKIQPSEPRDSAVYFCASGLGGTEAFFGQGTRLTVV.

This chain links TRBV11-3 with TRBJ2-5, with 10 bases fitting TRBD1. With V trimmed by 5 bases and J by 5 bases, 8 bases remained unmatched. This CDR3 spans 15 amino acids. CDR1 is SGHNT, CDR2 YENEEA, per germline. Here the CDR3 reads CASSPRDRGGETQYF. The CDR3 DNA follows: TGTGCCAGCAGCCCCCGGGACAGGGGCGGGGAGACCCAGTACTTC. Supplemented by reference TRBV11-3 and TRBJ2-5, the full variable domain reads EAGVVQSPRYKIIEKKQPVAFWCNPISGHNTLYWYLQNLGQGPELLIRYENEEAVDDSQLPKDRFSAERLKGVDSTLKIQPAELGDSAVYLCASSPRDRGGETQYFGPGTRLLVL.

V usage is TRBV29-1 and J usage is TRBJ2-3, with D maybe TRBD2 (6 bases). Germline CDR1 SQVTM, CDR2 ANQGSEA. The CDR3 has 14 amino acids. V lost 3 bases and J 2 bases, leaving 12 bases between the germline ends. This chain's CDR3 is CSVDSRGYTDTQYF. The CDR3 coding sequence is TGCAGCGTTGACTCCCGGGGGTACACAGATACGCAGTATTTT.

The rearrangement uses TRBV12-3 or TRBV12-4 and TRBJ1-1; D ambiguous. The germline V and J ends were trimmed by 5 bases and 8 bases, with 12 bases remaining between them. The CDR3 consists of 12 residues. The chain's CDR3 is CASSPRTQEAFF. CDR3 nucleotides: TGTGCCAGCAGTCCCCGGACTCAAGAAGCTTTCTTT.

The rearrangement links TRBV20-1 to TRBJ2-5; the D is unclear. Germline loops: CDR1 DFQATT, CDR2 SNEGSKA (reference sequence). The CDR3 sequence is 11 residues long. V was trimmed by 5 bases and J by 1 base, leaving 5 bases between them. CDR3 nucleotides: TGCAGTGCTGGGCGCCAAGAGACCCAGTACTTC. This translates into CSAGRQETQYF.

This clonotype was observed a handful of times. DNA for the CDR3: TGTGCCAGCAGTCCAACAGGGTATAGCACTGAAGCTTTCTTT. This gives the protein CASSPTGYSTEAFF. The chain links TRBV28 to TRBJ1-1; possibly TRBD1 for D (6 bases). In germline, CDR1 is MDHEN, CDR2 SYDVKM. The CDR3 has 14 amino acids. V was clipped by 5 bases and J by 4 bases, with 14 bases between them. The whole variable domain, filled in from reference TRBV28 and TRBJ1-1, reads DVKVTQSSRYLVKRTGEKVFLECVQDMDHENMFWYRQDPGLGLRLIYFSYDVKMKEKGDIPEGYSVSREKKERFSLILESASTNQTSMYLCASSPTGYSTEAFFGQGTRLTVV.

This clonotype showed up many times. The chain employs TRBV7-2 and TRBJ2-4; 7 bases are shared with TRBD1. This CDR3 has 20 amino acids. CDR1 SGHTA and CDR2 FQGNSA come from the germline V gene. The V and J ends lost 1 base and 3 bases, in that order; junction bases with no gene match: 18. The CDR3: CASSLVLGGPWGAFKNIQYF. For the CDR3, the DNA is TGTGCCAGCAGCTTAGTTTTAGGGGGCCCCTGGGGAGCATTCAAAAACATTCAGTACTTC. Together with reference TRBV7-2 and TRBJ2-4, the CDR3 gives the full variable domain: GAGVSQSPSNKVTEKGKDVELRCDPISGHTALYWYRQSLGQGLEFLIYFQGNSAPDKSGLPSDRFSAERTGGSVSTLTIQRTQQEDSAVYLCASSLVLGGPWGAFKNIQYFGAGTRLSVL.

This clonotype was recorded a few times. V and J are TRBV6-2 or TRBV6-3 and TRBJ2-7; maybe TRBD2 (7 bases). The V gene's germline CDR1 is MNHEY and CDR2 SVGEGT. CDR3 length equals 12 residues. Trimming left V 6 bases short and J 6 bases short, with 12 bases between. CDR3 sequence: CASRGGGPEQYV. Here the CDR3 DNA reads TGTGCCAGCAGAGGGGGGGGACCCGAGCAGTACGTC.

The CDR3 spells CASGVTSGLNNEQFF. As DNA, the CDR3 is TGTGCTAGTGGTGTGACTAGCGGGTTAAACAATGAGCAGTTCTTC. The gene calls are TRBV12-5 and TRBJ2-1; 10 nucleotides match TRBD2. This CDR3 contains 15 residues. Losses at the gene ends were 5 bases for V and 5 bases for J; bases not matched to a gene: 6. Germline values: CDR1 LGHNT, CDR2 FRNRAP. The full variable domain, in which reference TRBV12-5 and TRBJ2-1 provide the parts outside the CDR3, is DARVTQTPRHKVTEMGQEVTMRCQPILGHNTVFWYRQTMMQGLELLAYFRNRAPLDDSGMPKDRFSAEMPDATLATLKIQPSEPRDSAVYFCASGVTSGLNNEQFFGPGTRLTVL.

In its sample, this clonotype was seen a few times. This rearrangement joins TRBV20-1 to TRBJ2-3; TRBD2 agrees at 12 bases. The CDR3 runs to 17 residues. V shed 4 bases and J 0 bases; nucleotides not matched to a gene: 8. Germline V gene lookup returns CDR1 DFQATT and CDR2 SNEGSKA (reference sequence). The chain's CDR3 is CSAMGPSGRASTDTQYF. The CDR3 DNA reads TGCAGTGCTATGGGCCCTAGCGGGAGGGCTAGCACAGATACGCAGTATTTT.

J is TRBJ2-5 and V is TRBV9, with D maybe TRBD2 (5 bases). Germline-derived CDR1 and CDR2 are SGDLS and YYNGEE. With 2 bases removed from V and 5 bases from J, the gap between germline ends came to 16 bases. The CDR3 consists of 15 residues. CDR3: CASSVDPRPGETQYF. In DNA, the CDR3 is TGTGCCAGCAGCGTGGACCCCCGCCCGGGGGAGACCCAGTACTTC.

This clonotype was recorded a few times. The V call is TRBV7-6, the J call TRBJ1-1; no clear D. This CDR3 is 13 amino acids long. Per the germline V gene, CDR1 is SGHVS and CDR2 is FNYEAQ. The ends were cut back, 5 bases at V and 1 base at J, with 8 bases in the middle. CDR3 sequence: CASSPHKNTEAFF. The CDR3 nucleotides read TGTGCCAGCAGCCCGCACAAGAACACTGAAGCTTTCTTT.

V usage is TRBV10-2 and J usage is TRBJ2-5; tentative D call: TRBD2 (5 bases). V shed 9 bases and J shed 7 bases, with 18 bases lying between them. The CDR3 has 13 residues. Germline lookup yields CDR1 WSHSY and CDR2 SAAADI. In nucleotides, the CDR3 is TGCGCCAGTTGCCCGAGGACTCTGACGACCCAGTACTTC. It translates to CASCPRTLTTQYF.

This clonotype has more than one count but fewer than ten. The V call is TRBV28, the J call TRBJ1-4; D is perhaps TRBD1 (5 bases). The CDR3 consists of 14 residues. CDR1 is MDHEN and CDR2 is SYDVKM in the germline V gene. V dropped 4 bases and J dropped 5 bases, with 11 bases sitting between them. The CDR3, as DNA: TGTGCCAGCAGTTCCGGGGACGGAAATGAAAAACTGTTTTTT. It codes for CASSSGDGNEKLFF. The full variable domain, with the rest looked up from reference TRBV28 and TRBJ1-4, is DVKVTQSSRYLVKRTGEKVFLECVQDMDHENMFWYRQDPGLGLRLIYFSYDVKMKEKGDIPEGYSVSREKKERFSLILESASTNQTSMYLCASSSGDGNEKLFFGSGTQLSVL.

The chain recombines TRBV4-2 with TRBJ2-3; no reliable D call. The CDR3 length is 13 residues. Germline CDR1 and CDR2: LGHNA and YNFKEQ. V was pared by 1 base and J by 8 bases, with 10 bases between. In DNA, the CDR3 is TGTGCCAGCAGCCAAGGGTTGGGTGGTACGCAGTATTTT. This translates into CASSQGLGGTQYF.

The chain recombines TRBV19 with TRBJ1-2, with a weak D call TRBD1 (5 bases). CDR3 length: 17 amino acids. Germline CDR1 and CDR2: LNHDA and SQIVND (reference sequence). V gave up 3 bases and J gave up 5 bases, with 22 bases separating them. CDR3 sequence (DNA): TGTGCCAGTAGTATCGGGGGGAGCCACTGGATACTATATGGCTACACCTTC. This gives the protein CASSIGGSHWILYGYTF. The variable domain in full, with the rest retrieved from reference TRBV19 and TRBJ1-2, is DGGITQSPKYLFRKEGQNVTLSCEQNLNHDAMYWYRQDPGQGLRLIYYSQIVNDFQKGDIAEGYSVSREKKESFPLTVTSAQKNPTAFYLCASSIGGSHWILYGYTFGSGTRLTVV.

J is TRBJ2-7 and V is TRBV6-5; TRBD2 agrees at 11 bases. The germline V gene has CDR1 MNHEY and CDR2 SVGAGI. V was clipped by 7 bases and J by 5 bases; unmatched bases: 10. This CDR3 is 15 amino acids long. The CDR3 DNA reads as TGTGCCAGCAAGATGCTAGCGGGAGGAGCTCACGAGCAGTACTTC. It specifies CASKMLAGGAHEQYF.

This clonotype has more than one count but fewer than ten. The chain carries TRBV7-9 and TRBJ1-5; D may be TRBD1 (6 bases). V was pared by 5 bases and J by 7 bases, with 12 bases between. The germline V gene has CDR1 SEHNR and CDR2 FQNEAQ (reference sequence). The CDR3 is 13 amino acids. Here the CDR3 DNA reads TGTGCCAGCAGCACAAGGGGGGAGCAGCCCCAGCATTTT. Its translation: CASSTRGEQPQHF.

This chain links TRBV14 with TRBJ2-1; D perhaps matches TRBD2 (5 bases). Germline CDR1 and CDR2: SGHDN and FVKESK. V was shortened by 1 base and J by 3 bases, with 10 bases between the two germline ends. This CDR3 comprises 15 residues. CDR3 bases: TGTGCCAGCAGCCAAGTTGACGGGGACTACAATGAGCAGTTCTTC. Amino acids: CASSQVDGDYNEQFF.

This clonotype was found a few times. The chain recombines TRBV7-2 with TRBJ2-5; 8 bases map to TRBD1. The CDR3 consists of 14 residues. The germline gives CDR1 SGHTA, CDR2 FQGNSA. The junction had 6 bases not matched to a gene; V was cut back by 2 bases and J by 7 bases. CDR3 DNA: TGTGCCAGCAGCTTATGGCAGGGGGCGTCGACCCAGTACTTC. Translated, it gives CASSLWQGASTQYF. The entire variable domain, with the rest obtained from reference TRBV7-2 and TRBJ2-5, is as follows: GAGVSQSPSNKVTEKGKDVELRCDPISGHTALYWYRQSLGQGLEFLIYFQGNSAPDKSGLPSDRFSAERTGGSVSTLTIQRTQQEDSAVYLCASSLWQGASTQYFGPGTRLLVL.

This clonotype was seen more than once but under ten times. The genes are TRBV6-2 or TRBV6-3 and TRBJ2-1; possibly TRBD2 for D (6 bases). Germline CDR1 reads MNHEY; CDR2 reads SVGEGT. Trimming pared 4 bases from V and 3 bases from J, leaving 22 bases between. This CDR3 region has 18 residues. The CDR3 sequence is CASSSNHRFAAGYNEQFF. The CDR3 DNA follows: TGTGCCAGCAGTTCTAATCACAGGTTTGCAGCGGGCTACAATGAGCAGTTCTTC.

V is TRBV28 and J is TRBJ1-2; 8 bases map to TRBD1. This CDR3 region has 16 residues. The germline gives CDR1 MDHEN, CDR2 SYDVKM. V was pared by 5 bases and J by 4 bases, with 12 bases of the junction left unmatched. The CDR3 loop is CASSLPGQGAIYGYTF. CDR3 nucleotides: TGTGCCAGCAGTCTCCCGGGGCAGGGGGCGATCTATGGCTACACCTTC.

The V call is TRBV6-2 or TRBV6-3, the J call TRBJ1-1; 11 bases align to TRBD1. With V trimmed by 6 bases and J by 3 bases, 12 bases remained unmatched. In germline, CDR1 is MNHEY, CDR2 SVGEGT. The CDR3 is made up of 17 amino acids. The CDR3 coding sequence is TGTGCCAGCAGCCATGGAATTGGACAGGGGGCGTACACTGAAGCTTTCTTT. Its protein is CASSHGIGQGAYTEAFF.

CDR3 bases: TGTGCCAGCAGCTCCTACGGACCTAGCGGGAGTGTTCCCTACGAGCAGTACTTC. As protein: CASSSYGPSGSVPYEQYF. This sequence joins TRBV7-3 and TRBJ2-7; 10 bases fit TRBD2. The V and J ends lost 4 bases and 2 bases, in that order; junction bases with no gene match: 14. The CDR3 extends over 18 amino acids. The germline V gene has CDR1 SGHTA and CDR2 FQGTGA.

The CDR3 is CATGVAQPQHF. For the CDR3, the DNA is TGTGCCACCGGAGTGGCCCAGCCCCAGCATTTT. The rearrangement joins TRBV24-1 to TRBJ1-5; no clear D. CDR1 and CDR2 (germline): KGHDR, SFDVKD. The ends were cut back, 9 bases at V and 7 bases at J, with 9 bases in the middle. The CDR3 is 11 residues long.

This chain links TRBV5-1 with TRBJ2-1; 8 bases align to TRBD1. The junction had 15 bases not matched to a gene; V was cut back by 4 bases and J by 9 bases. CDR1 and CDR2 (germline): SGHRS, YFSETQ. The CDR3 loop spans 16 amino acids. CDR3 nucleotides: TGCGCCAGCAGCAGCAGGACAGGGCTCGTGTCGGTTGAGCAGTTCTTC. It encodes CASSSRTGLVSVEQFF.

The chain has TRBV9 and TRBJ2-2; 11 bases line up with TRBD1. The junction had 10 bases not matched to a gene; V was cut back by 3 bases and J by 6 bases. This CDR3 contains 17 residues. CDR1 is SGDLS and CDR2 is YYNGEE in the germline V gene. CDR3 protein: CASSAPTGTGGSGELFF. The CDR3 nucleotides read TGTGCCAGCAGCGCCCCTACCGGGACAGGGGGTTCCGGGGAGCTGTTTTTT.

The chain combines TRBV5-1 with TRBJ1-1, with D hard to call. The CDR3 is 14 residues long. The germline V gene has CDR1 SGHRS and CDR2 YFSETQ. The V and J ends lost 0 bases and 5 bases respectively, with 11 bases between them. CDR3 in DNA: TGCGCCAGCAGCTTGGCCGGCCAGTTAACTGAAGCTTTCTTT. It translates to CASSLAGQLTEAFF.